The 24 T cell receptor beta chains reported below all come from one sample, sequenced in a study of blood T cells in healthy people across ages (dated by TCRdb to between 2014 and 2017). To prepare the library, 5' RACE was applied. Sequencing relied on an Illumina HiSeq 2500. The second PCR ran for about 6 to 12 cycles and used a J-beta primer mix along with a sample-barcoded 5' primer. The public reads were reanalyzed by TCRdb: fastp trimming at Q25, MiXCR alignment, in-frame beta chains only. Rows matching on CDR3 protein sequence are summarized as one entry with the most common DNA and genes. The sample includes 700,000 to 850,000 distinct CDR3 sequences, with roughly 50% observed a single time. The ten top clones hold around 41% of the sample. The sequenced sample was blood. The receptors stem from an elderly man in good health.

The V gene is TRBV28, the J gene TRBJ2-7; tentatively, D is TRBD2 (6 bases). Germline values: CDR1 MDHEN, CDR2 SYDVKM. This CDR3 spans 16 amino acids. The V and J ends lost 6 bases and 3 bases respectively, with 21 bases between them. CDR3 sequence: CASSSARGPGGYEQYF. The CDR3 region has the DNA TGTGCCAGCAGCTCGGCTAGGGGTCCCGGGGGCTACGAGCAGTACTTC.

The J gene is TRBJ2-5, the V gene TRBV5-4; 9 nucleotides align to TRBD2. Losses at the gene ends were 3 bases for V and 4 bases for J; bases not matched to a gene: 4. CDR1 and CDR2 from the germline V gene are SGHNT and YYREEE (reference sequence). The CDR3 sequence is 14 residues long. DNA of the CDR3: TGTGCCAGCAGCTCGAGACTAGCGGTAGAGACCCAGTACTTC. This sequence encodes CASSSRLAVETQYF.

This sequence joins TRBV5-1 and TRBJ2-7; D might be TRBD1 (6 bases). The CDR3 is made up of 13 amino acids. CDR1 and CDR2 from the germline V gene are SGHRS and YFSETQ. Trimming left V 4 bases short and J 5 bases short, with 13 bases between. Written as DNA, the CDR3 is TGCGCCAGCAGCGTGGACAGATCCGACGAGCAGTACTTC. It yields the protein CASSVDRSDEQYF. Full variable domain (outside the CDR3, taken from reference TRBV5-1 and TRBJ2-7): KAGVTQTPRYLIKTRGQQVTLSCSPISGHRSVSWYQQTPGQGLQFLFEYFSETQRNKGNFPGRFSGRQFSNSRSEMNVSTLELGDSALYLCASSVDRSDEQYFGPGTRLTVT.

Only one count was recorded for this clonotype. The V and J genes are TRBV27 and TRBJ2-3, with 8 positions matching TRBD2. Germline assignment: CDR1 MNHEY and CDR2 SMNVEV (reference sequence). The CDR3 spans 17 residues. V shed 2 bases and J 14 bases; nucleotides not matched to a gene: 21. In DNA, the CDR3 is TGTGCCAGCAGTTTAAGGTCAGCGGGGGTGGAGCACAGATACGCGTATTTT. This translates into CASSLRSAGVEHRYAYF.

The CDR3 bases are TGTGCCAGCAGTCGCGAGGGGCCTAGCACAGATACGCAGTATTTT. As protein: CASSREGPSTDTQYF. The chain couples TRBV6-2 or TRBV6-3 to TRBJ2-3, with D perhaps TRBD1 or TRBD2 (5 bases each). The CDR3 runs to 15 residues. CDR1 is MNHEY and CDR2 is SVGEGT in the germline V gene. V lost 5 bases, J lost 0 bases, and 12 bases lay in between.

The rearrangement links TRBV18 to TRBJ1-2, with 7 bases identical to TRBD1. V lost 0 bases to trimming and J lost 4 bases; unmatched junction nucleotides: 8. The CDR3 runs 16 residues. Germline loops: CDR1 KGHSH, CDR2 LQKENI. The CDR3 here is CASSPPQRQGRYGYTF. CDR3 DNA sequence: TGTGCCAGCTCACCACCTCAGAGACAGGGACGCTATGGCTACACCTTC.

This clonotype was observed a handful of times. CDR3 sequence: CASSVGHEDTQYF. CDR3 bases: TGTGCCAGCAGCGTAGGTCACGAAGATACGCAGTATTTT. J is TRBJ2-3 and V is TRBV9; D is unresolved. This CDR3 is built from 13 residues. V lost 0 bases to trimming and J lost 5 bases, with 7 bases between them. The germline gives CDR1 SGDLS, CDR2 YYNGEE. Combining the CDR3 with reference TRBV9 and TRBJ2-3 gives the whole variable domain DSGVTQTPKHLITATGQRVTLRCSPRSGDLSVYWYQQSLDQGLQFLIQYYNGEERAKGNILERFSAQQFPDLHSELNLSSLELGDSALYFCASSVGHEDTQYFGPGTRLTVL.

The chain couples TRBV20-1 to TRBJ2-1; 8 bases are a match to TRBD2. Trimming removed 6 bases from V and 9 bases from J; junction bases left unmatched: 13. The CDR3 totals 14 residues. Germline CDR1 is DFQATT and CDR2 is SNEGSKA (reference sequence). CDR3 residues: CSALGRASQGEQFF. The CDR3 nucleotides read TGCAGTGCGCTCGGGAGGGCGAGTCAGGGTGAGCAGTTCTTC.

J is TRBJ1-5 and V is TRBV27; 8 bases are shared with TRBD1. This CDR3 is 14 amino acids long. Germline V gives CDR1 MNHEY, CDR2 SMNVEV (reference sequence). V lost 6 bases and J lost 3; bases outside the gene matches: 4. This CDR3 reads CASRDRVSNQPQHF. CDR3 DNA sequence: TGTGCCAGCAGGGACAGGGTCTCCAATCAGCCCCAGCATTTT.

The chain combines TRBV4-1 with TRBJ2-3; the D gene is possibly TRBD1 (7 bases). Trimming removed 2 bases at V and 14 bases at J, with 29 bases between. CDR3 length: 17 residues. Germline CDR1 reads MGHRA; CDR2 reads YSYEKL. In DNA form, the CDR3 reads TGCGCCAGCAGCCAACCACAGGGGAGCAGCGGGCACAGAGACGCGTATTTT. This sequence encodes CASSQPQGSSGHRDAYF.

The chain couples TRBV12-3 or TRBV12-4 to TRBJ1-6; no firm D call. Between the trimmed V and J ends, which lost 5 bases and 3 bases, there was a span of 8 bases. This CDR3 is built from 14 residues. The CDR3 spells CASSPRVYNSPLHF. The CDR3 DNA reads TGTGCCAGCAGTCCCCGGGTCTATAATTCACCCCTCCACTTT.

This chain connects TRBV9 to TRBJ1-2; D unresolved. There are 16 residues in the CDR3. CDR1 is SGDLS and CDR2 is YYNGEE in the germline V gene. V lost 3 bases and J lost 7, with 22 bases in between. The chain's CDR3 is CASSALTPGPEGGYTF. The CDR3 DNA reads TGTGCCAGCAGCGCCCTAACTCCGGGCCCGGAGGGTGGCTACACCTTC.

In this sample, this clonotype turned up a few times. The gene calls are TRBV4-1 and TRBJ1-1, with D unresolved. V lost 0 bases to trimming and J lost 3 bases, with 5 bases between them. Looked up from germline, CDR1 is MGHRA and CDR2 is YSYEKL. The CDR3 length is 13 residues. CDR3 DNA sequence: TGCGCCAGCAGCCAAGAGAGGCACACTGAAGCTTTCTTT. Translating it yields CASSQERHTEAFF.

This clonotype was counted a few times. The chain employs TRBV5-1 and TRBJ2-5, with 11 bases matching TRBD1. The CDR3 has 14 residues. The V and J ends lost 3 bases and 4 bases, in that order; junction bases with no gene match: 2. Germline CDR1 and CDR2: SGHRS and YFSETQ. The CDR3 protein is CASSWGTGGETQYF. The CDR3 DNA reads TGCGCCAGCAGCTGGGGGACAGGGGGAGAGACCCAGTACTTC.

The chain recombines TRBV5-1 with TRBJ1-1; D is uncertain. Germline V CDR1 and CDR2: SGHRS, YFSETQ. The CDR3 contains 12 residues. V lost 4 bases and J 6 bases, leaving 10 bases between the germline ends. CDR3 nucleotide sequence: TGCGCCAGCAGCCCGGACGGCCCTGAAGCTTTCTTT. Translating gives CASSPDGPEAFF.

V is TRBV7-9 and J is TRBJ2-3; TRBD1 or TRBD2 may be the D gene (5 bases each). The germline CDR1 and CDR2 sequences are SEHNR and FQNEAQ (reference sequence). V shed 5 bases and J shed 14 bases, with 29 bases lying between them. This CDR3 is 16 amino acids long. The CDR3 bases are TGTGCCAGCAGCCCGGGCGGGCCCACCCTCCAGGGATACGCGTATTTT. Translating gives CASSPGGPTLQGYAYF.

This chain joins TRBV24-1 and TRBJ2-5; 7 positions match TRBD2. The CDR3 loop spans 16 amino acids. The junction had 15 bases not matched to a gene; V was cut back by 1 base and J by 11 bases. Germline CDR1 and CDR2: KGHDR and SFDVKD. The CDR3 region is CATSDFGLADDNEQYF. The CDR3 nucleotides are TGTGCCACCAGTGATTTCGGCCTAGCGGACGACAATGAGCAGTACTTC.

This rearrangement joins TRBV3-1 to TRBJ1-4; 9 bases map to TRBD1. CDR1 is LGHDT, CDR2 YNNKEL, per germline (reference sequence). With V trimmed by 3 bases and J by 8 bases, 4 bases remained unmatched. The length of the CDR3 is 14 residues. This chain's CDR3 is CASSHHGQGEKLFF. Here the CDR3 DNA reads TGTGCCAGCAGCCACCACGGACAGGGGGAAAAACTGTTTTTT.

This clonotype showed up many times. One junction end does not reproduce the germline sequence, and a read error may be involved. The genes are TRBV5-1 and TRBJ2-1; D is possibly TRBD1 (5 bases). CDR1 is SGHRS, CDR2 YFSETQ, per germline. CDR3 size: 13 residues. The CDR3 DNA reads TGTGCCAGCAGTCCAGACAGTTACAATGAGCAGTTCTTC. This encodes CASSPDSYNEQFF.

The sample holds one count of this clonotype. J is TRBJ2-1 and V is TRBV12-3 or TRBV12-4; TRBD2 aligns across 10 bases. The J call may be in error: the DNA end matches TRBJ2-7 better. The CDR3 loop spans 15 amino acids. The CDR3 DNA is TGTGCCAGCAGTTTTCCCAGCGGGAGGGCCAATGAGCAGTACTTC. As protein: CASSFPSGRANEQYF.

The V and J genes are TRBV20-1 and TRBJ1-2; D remains ambiguous. The CDR3 loop spans 15 amino acids. V was shortened by 3 bases and J by 1 base, with 15 bases between the two germline ends. Germline V gives CDR1 DFQATT, CDR2 SNEGSKA (reference sequence). The CDR3 DNA reads TGCAGTGCTAGGGCAGGCCAAGACTTTAACTATGGCTACACCTTC. The encoded protein is CSARAGQDFNYGYTF.

This clonotype was counted between two and nine times. The chain joins TRBV24-1 to TRBJ2-3, with no clear D. Germline assignment: CDR1 KGHDR and CDR2 SFDVKD. This CDR3 has 12 residues. The V and J ends lost 1 base and 6 bases respectively, with 4 bases between them. The chain's CDR3 is CATSDLKDTQYF. CDR3 nucleotide sequence: TGTGCCACCAGTGATTTAAAGGATACGCAGTATTTT.

The rearrangement joins TRBV10-3 to TRBJ2-7, with D possibly matching TRBD1 (5 bases). The DNA end lines up better with TRBJ2-5; the J call may be wrong. In germline, CDR1 is ENHRY, CDR2 SYGVKD. CDR3 length equals 13 residues. This CDR3 is CAIRDSLEETQYF. CDR3 nucleotide sequence: TGTGCCATCAGAGACAGCTTGGAAGAGACCCAGTACTTC.

This clonotype was observed at least ten times. V gene TRBV5-6 combines with J gene TRBJ2-1; 12 nucleotides align to TRBD2. The CDR3 length is 17 residues. From germline, CDR1 is SGHDT and CDR2 YYEEEE. J gave up 6 bases and V 1 base, and 8 bases lay outside the gene matches. The CDR3 here is CASSLLSSGRALNEQFF. The CDR3 DNA is TGTGCCAGCAGCTTGTTGTCTAGCGGGAGGGCACTCAATGAGCAGTTCTTC.